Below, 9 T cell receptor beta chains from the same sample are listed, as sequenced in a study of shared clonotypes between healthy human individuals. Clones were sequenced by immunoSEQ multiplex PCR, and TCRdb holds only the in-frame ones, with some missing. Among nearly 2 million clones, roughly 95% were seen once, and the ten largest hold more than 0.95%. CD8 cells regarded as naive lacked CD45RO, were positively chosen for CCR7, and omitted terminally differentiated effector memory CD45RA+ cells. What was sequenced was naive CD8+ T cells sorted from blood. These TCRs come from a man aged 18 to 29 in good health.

CDR3 DNA sequence: TGTGCCAGTAGTATATCGGGGACGACCTACGAGCAGTACTTC. Translation gives CASSISGTTYEQYF. This sequence joins TRBV19 and TRBJ2-7, with D perhaps assigned TRBD1 or TRBD2 (5 bases each). The germline V gene has CDR1 LNHDA and CDR2 SQIVND (reference sequence). This CDR3 region has 14 residues. Trimming took 2 bases from V and 2 from J, leaving 10 bases between them.

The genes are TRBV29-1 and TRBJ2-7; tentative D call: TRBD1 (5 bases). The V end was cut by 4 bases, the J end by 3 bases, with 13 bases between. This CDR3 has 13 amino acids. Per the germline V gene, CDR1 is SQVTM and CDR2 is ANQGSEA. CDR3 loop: CSVVTDTSYEQYF. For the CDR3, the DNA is TGCAGCGTTGTAACGGACACAAGCTACGAGCAGTACTTC.

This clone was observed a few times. The CDR3 nucleotides are TGCGCCAGCTCCGGGACAGGGTATACCGGGGAGCTGTTTTTT. Its translation: CASSGTGYTGELFF. The genes are TRBV10-1 and TRBJ2-2; 9 bases match TRBD1. Unmatched junction bases numbered 6, after V lost 8 bases and J lost 5 bases. CDR1 and CDR2 from the germline V gene are WNHNN and SYGVQD (reference sequence). This CDR3 has 14 amino acids.

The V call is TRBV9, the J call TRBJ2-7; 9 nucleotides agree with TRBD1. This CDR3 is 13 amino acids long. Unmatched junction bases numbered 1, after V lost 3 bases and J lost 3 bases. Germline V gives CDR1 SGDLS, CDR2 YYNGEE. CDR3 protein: CASSGTGVYEQYF. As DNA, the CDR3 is TGTGCCAGCAGCGGGACAGGGGTCTACGAGCAGTACTTC.

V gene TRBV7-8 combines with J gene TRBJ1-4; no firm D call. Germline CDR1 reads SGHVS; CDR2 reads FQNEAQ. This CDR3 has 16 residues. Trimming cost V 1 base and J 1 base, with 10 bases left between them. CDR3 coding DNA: TGTGCCAGCAGCTTAGGCCCGGAGGGAACTAATGAAAAACTGTTTTTT. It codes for CASSLGPEGTNEKLFF.

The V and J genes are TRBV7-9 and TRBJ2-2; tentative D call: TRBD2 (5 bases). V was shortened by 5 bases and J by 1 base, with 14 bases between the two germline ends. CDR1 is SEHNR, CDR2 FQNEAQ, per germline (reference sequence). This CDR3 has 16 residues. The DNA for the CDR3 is TGTGCCAGCAGCCCCCGAGGGCCAGGGAACACCGGGGAGCTGTTTTTT. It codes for CASSPRGPGNTGELFF.

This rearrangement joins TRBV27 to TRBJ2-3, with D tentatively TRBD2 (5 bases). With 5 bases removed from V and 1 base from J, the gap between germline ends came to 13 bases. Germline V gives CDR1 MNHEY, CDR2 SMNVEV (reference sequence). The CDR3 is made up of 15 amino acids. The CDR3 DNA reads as TGTGCCAGCAGTCTAGCCGTTATGGGCACAGATACGCAGTATTTT. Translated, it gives CASSLAVMGTDTQYF.

The DNA for the CDR3 is TGCGCCAGCAGCCAGGCGACAGAGCAGTTCTTC. Amino acids: CASSQATEQFF. This sequence joins TRBV5-1 and TRBJ2-1; D is unclear. V lost 4 bases, J lost 10 bases, and 9 bases lay in between. Germline CDR1 reads SGHRS; CDR2 reads YFSETQ. This CDR3 has 11 amino acids.

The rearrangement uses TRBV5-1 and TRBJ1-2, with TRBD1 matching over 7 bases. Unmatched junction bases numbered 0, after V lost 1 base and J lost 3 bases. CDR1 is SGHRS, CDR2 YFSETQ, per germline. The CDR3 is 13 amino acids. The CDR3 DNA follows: TGCGCCAGCAGCTTGACAGGGGACTATGGCTACACCTTC. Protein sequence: CASSLTGDYGYTF. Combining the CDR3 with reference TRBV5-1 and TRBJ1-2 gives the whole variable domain KAGVTQTPRYLIKTRGQQVTLSCSPISGHRSVSWYQQTPGQGLQFLFEYFSETQRNKGNFPGRFSGRQFSNSRSEMNVSTLELGDSALYLCASSLTGDYGYTFGSGTRLTVV.